This paragraph reports one T cell receptor (beta chain). Its specificity is unknown. This sample is part of a study of cytomegalovirus exposure and HLA in healthy donors. Study conclusions and caveats: After further analysis at a later stage, 16,951 TCR beta sequences were associated with HLA alleles at 0.05 false discovery rate. In a later analysis, TCR beta V- and J-gene trimming was associated with a missense DCLRE1C variant. Some TCR beta chains (about 180 of them) were listed as cytomegalovirus-associated.

V was clipped by 1 base and J by 0 bases, with 13 bases between them. CDR3 size: 16 residues. Looked up from germline, CDR1 is SNHLY and CDR2 is FYNNEI. Use of 60 Vbeta and 13 Jbeta primers characterized the PCR. Libraries were prepared by immunoSEQ multiplex PCR; TCRdb keeps only in-frame clonotypes and omits some of them. The table lists roughly 180,000 clones, around 80% of them singletons. This TCR was sampled from a man aged 25-45 years in good health and CMV-seropositive. The specimen was PBMCs. The chain couples TRBV2 to TRBJ2-7, with a possible D match to TRBD1 (5 bases). The CDR3 spells CASSEGQFLSSYEQYF. Written as DNA, the CDR3 is TGTGCCAGCAGTGAAGGACAGTTCCTCAGCTCCTACGAGCAGTACTTC.